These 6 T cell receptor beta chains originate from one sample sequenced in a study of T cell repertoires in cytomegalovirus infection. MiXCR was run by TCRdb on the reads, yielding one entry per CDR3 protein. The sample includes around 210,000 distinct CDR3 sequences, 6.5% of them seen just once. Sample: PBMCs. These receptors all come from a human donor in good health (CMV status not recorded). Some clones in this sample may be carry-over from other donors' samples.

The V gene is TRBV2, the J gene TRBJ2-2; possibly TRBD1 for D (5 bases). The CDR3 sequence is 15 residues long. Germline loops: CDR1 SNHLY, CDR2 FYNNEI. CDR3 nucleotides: TGTGTGTCACAGGACAATTTAGTACAGACCGGGGAGCTGTTTTTT. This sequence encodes CVSQDNLVQTGELFF.

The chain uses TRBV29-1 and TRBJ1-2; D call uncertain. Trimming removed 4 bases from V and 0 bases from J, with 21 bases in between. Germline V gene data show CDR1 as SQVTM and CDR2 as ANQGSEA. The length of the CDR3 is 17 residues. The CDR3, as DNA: TGCAGCGTTGTCGAGGGAGGCGACTTCCTAACTAACTATGGCTACACCTTC. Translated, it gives CSVVEGGDFLTNYGYTF. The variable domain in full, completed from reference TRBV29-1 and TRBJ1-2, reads SAVISQKPSRDICQRGTSLTIQCQVDSQVTMMFWYRQQPGQSLTLIATANQGSEATYESGFVIDKFPISRPNLTFSTLTVSNMSPEDSSIYLCSVVEGGDFLTNYGYTFGSGTRLTVV.

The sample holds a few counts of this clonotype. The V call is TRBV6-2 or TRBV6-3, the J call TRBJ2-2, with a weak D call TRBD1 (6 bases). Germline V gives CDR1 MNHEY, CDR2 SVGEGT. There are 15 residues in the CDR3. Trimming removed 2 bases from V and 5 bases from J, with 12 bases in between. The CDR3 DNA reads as TGTGCCAGCAGTTACCAGCAGGGGCCTACCGGGGAGCTGTTTTTT. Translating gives CASSYQQGPTGELFF.

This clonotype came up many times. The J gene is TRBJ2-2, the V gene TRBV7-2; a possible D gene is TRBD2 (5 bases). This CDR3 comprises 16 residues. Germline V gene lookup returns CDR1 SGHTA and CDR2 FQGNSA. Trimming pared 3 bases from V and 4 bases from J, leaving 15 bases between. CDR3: CASSLIRAAGTGELFF. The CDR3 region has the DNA TGTGCCAGCAGCTTGATCCGGGCTGCGGGCACCGGGGAGCTGTTTTTT.

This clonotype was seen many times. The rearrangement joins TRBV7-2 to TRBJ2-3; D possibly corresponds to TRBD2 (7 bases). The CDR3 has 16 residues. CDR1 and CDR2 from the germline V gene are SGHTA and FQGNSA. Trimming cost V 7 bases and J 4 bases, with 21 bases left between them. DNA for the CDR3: TGTGCCAGCACCCCTTACGTTGGGGGGGCATCAGATACGCAGTATTTT. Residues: CASTPYVGGASDTQYF. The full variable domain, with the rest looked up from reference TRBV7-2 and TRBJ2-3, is GAGVSQSPSNKVTEKGKDVELRCDPISGHTALYWYRQSLGQGLEFLIYFQGNSAPDKSGLPSDRFSAERTGGSVSTLTIQRTQQEDSAVYLCASTPYVGGASDTQYFGPGTRLTVL.

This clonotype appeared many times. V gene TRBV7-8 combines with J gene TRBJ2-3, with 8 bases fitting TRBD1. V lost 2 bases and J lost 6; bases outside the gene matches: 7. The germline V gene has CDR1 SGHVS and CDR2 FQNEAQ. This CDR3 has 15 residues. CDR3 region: CASSLRDRPRDTQYF. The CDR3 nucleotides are TGTGCCAGCAGCTTAAGGGACAGGCCTCGGGATACGCAGTATTTT.